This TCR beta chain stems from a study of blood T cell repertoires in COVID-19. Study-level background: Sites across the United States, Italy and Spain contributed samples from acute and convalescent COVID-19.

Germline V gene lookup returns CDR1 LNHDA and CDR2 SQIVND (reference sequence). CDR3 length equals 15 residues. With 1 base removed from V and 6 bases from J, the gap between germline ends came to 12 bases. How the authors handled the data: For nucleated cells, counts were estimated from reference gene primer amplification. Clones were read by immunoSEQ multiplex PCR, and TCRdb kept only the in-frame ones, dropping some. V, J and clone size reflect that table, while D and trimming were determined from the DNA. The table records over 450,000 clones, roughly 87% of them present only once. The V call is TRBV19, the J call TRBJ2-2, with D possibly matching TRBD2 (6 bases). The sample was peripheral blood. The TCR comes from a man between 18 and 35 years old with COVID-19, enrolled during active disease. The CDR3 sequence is CASSIGDSSAGELFF. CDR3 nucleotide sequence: TGTGCCAGTAGTATAGGTGACTCTAGCGCCGGGGAGCTGTTTTTT.